This T cell receptor beta chain was profiled in a study of OX40 agonist ivuxolimab in advanced cancers. Study overall: One patient with hepatocellular carcinoma and two with cutaneous melanoma, three in all, had partial responses.

V gave up 3 bases and J gave up 1 base; unmatched junction bases: 3. The CDR3 has 16 residues. Germline V gene lookup returns CDR1 MDHEN and CDR2 SYDVKM. TCRdb's table, derived via immunoSEQ multiplex PCR, lists solely in-frame clones and lacks some. This sample has 70,000 to 80,000 clones, with around 90% found just once. The chain employs TRBV28 and TRBJ2-3; 11 nucleotides match TRBD2. Sequences were derived from CD4+ or CD8+ T cells sorted from blood, sampled in a trial of the OX40 agonist ivuxolimab. This clonotype originated in an adult with an advanced solid tumor such as melanoma, head and neck, liver or kidney cancer. CDR3 bases: TGTGCCAGCAGTTTGACTAGCGGGGCGGGCACAGATACGCAGTATTTT. Protein product: CASSLTSGAGTDTQYF. Based on the CDR3 plus reference TRBV28 and TRBJ2-3, the full variable domain is DVKVTQSSRYLVKRTGEKVFLECVQDMDHENMFWYRQDPGLGLRLIYFSYDVKMKEKGDIPEGYSVSREKKERFSLILESASTNQTSMYLCASSLTSGAGTDTQYFGPGTRLTVL.